This is a list of T cell receptor beta chains from one sample in a study of blood T cell repertoires in COVID-19. Measured with immunoSEQ multiplex PCR; TCRdb has only the in-frame clones, and not every one. The sample holds 450,000 to 500,000 clones; more than 85% are singletons and the top ten take under 9.5%. Sequencing input: PBMCs or T cells enriched from blood (not recorded which). The receptors stem from an older woman who had recovered from COVID-19. The conserved cysteine and the conserved F or W are not part of the CDR3 here. Rows give clone size only sometimes, using once, few, many, or a class for an expanded clone.

CDR3	size	V	J
ASSLSPGYNSPLH	NA	TRBV5-1	TRBJ1-6
AWGGQGTVNEQF	NA	TRBV30	TRBJ2-1
ASSFSGQPQH	NA	TRBV12-3/TRBV12-4	TRBJ1-5
AWSQTGGADTQY	NA	TRBV30	TRBJ2-3
ASSQGHRVITEAF	NA	TRBV4-2	TRBJ1-1
ASSQDTARSTDTQY	NA	TRBV3-1/TRBV3-2	TRBJ2-3
ASSFGVGETQY	NA	TRBV5-5	TRBJ2-5
ASSLGRGPLKNYGYT	NA	TRBV11-2	TRBJ1-2
ASSPPDRGEAF	NA	TRBV5-1	TRBJ1-1
ASSFRTRNYGYT	NA	TRBV6-5	TRBJ1-2
ASATGIGQPQH	NA	TRBV2	TRBJ1-5
ACRLSHGANYGYT	NA	TRBV30	TRBJ1-2
ASSQAPRGAGDYTGELF	NA	TRBV4-1	TRBJ2-2
ASSDSLGASGYT	NA	TRBV6-4	TRBJ1-2
SVVQGAGGSNQPQH	once	TRBV29-1	TRBJ1-5
ASSPTAGYSISNQPQH	NA	TRBV18	TRBJ1-5
ASSRTGDEKLF	few	TRBV5-1	TRBJ1-4
ASAGGPYTDTQY	NA	TRBV6-6	TRBJ2-3
ASSSGQFNQPQH	NA	TRBV28	TRBJ1-5
ATSREYGYT	NA	TRBV15	TRBJ1-2
ASSPTAGNTGELF	NA	TRBV5-1	TRBJ2-2
ASSRDRGNEKLF	once	TRBV6-5	TRBJ1-4
ASSTGALNTEAF	NA	TRBV9	TRBJ1-1
ASRFSGGELDNEQF	NA	TRBV2	TRBJ2-1
ASSESPGSPELF	NA	TRBV10-1	TRBJ2-2
ASSQLDRAATEAF	NA	TRBV4-1	TRBJ1-1
ASSQGRPYGYT	NA	TRBV3-1/TRBV3-2	TRBJ1-2
ASSIDPTGSQPQH	NA	TRBV19	TRBJ1-5
ATKTGEATNEKLF	NA	TRBV10-3	TRBJ1-4
AWSVPSETQY	NA	TRBV30	TRBJ2-5
ASNGGQLGSYQF	once	TRBV10-1	TRBJ2-1
ASSTQSTGNFIGYT	NA	TRBV28	TRBJ1-2
ASSYRGQGSTEAF	NA	TRBV7-9	TRBJ1-1
AWGWDSSGANVLT	NA	TRBV30	TRBJ2-6
ASSIGANTEAF	NA	TRBV19	TRBJ1-1
ASSERGYSPLH	few	TRBV6-1	TRBJ1-6
ASTRGGAEYGYT	many	TRBV6-5	TRBJ1-2
SVKVFERGGQKESSYNEQF	NA	TRBV29-1	TRBJ2-1
ASSPDREIGDTQY	NA	TRBV6-5	TRBJ2-3
ASSTQGSYNEQF	NA	TRBV19	TRBJ2-1
ASSRTGGAETQY	NA	TRBV3-1/TRBV3-2	TRBJ2-5
ASRSRQLSYNEQF	NA	TRBV6-5	TRBJ2-1
ASSLGWTTGGETQY	NA	TRBV5-4	TRBJ2-5
ARELPAGNYGYT	NA	TRBV2	TRBJ1-2
ASSLVLAGGPYNEQF	NA	TRBV5-1	TRBJ2-1
ASSLSGGIYNEQF	NA	TRBV4-1	TRBJ2-1
ASSENYGYT	NA	TRBV5-1	TRBJ1-2
ASSVAYPRVGELF	NA	TRBV9	TRBJ2-2
SVGDRFYRGTEAF	NA	TRBV29-1	TRBJ1-1
ASSDAGSQETQY	NA	TRBV2	TRBJ2-5
ASSLRTAFNTDTQY	once	TRBV18	TRBJ2-3
AISEVQGYNSPLH	NA	TRBV10-3	TRBJ1-6
ASRRDLNTEAF	NA	TRBV2	TRBJ1-1
ASSQRSTSGYT	once	TRBV4-2	TRBJ1-2
ASSPFRMGQGRNTEAF	NA	TRBV18	TRBJ1-1
AWGGQAGRAF	NA	TRBV30	TRBJ1-1
ASSSSPGGRSETQY	NA	TRBV5-1	TRBJ2-5